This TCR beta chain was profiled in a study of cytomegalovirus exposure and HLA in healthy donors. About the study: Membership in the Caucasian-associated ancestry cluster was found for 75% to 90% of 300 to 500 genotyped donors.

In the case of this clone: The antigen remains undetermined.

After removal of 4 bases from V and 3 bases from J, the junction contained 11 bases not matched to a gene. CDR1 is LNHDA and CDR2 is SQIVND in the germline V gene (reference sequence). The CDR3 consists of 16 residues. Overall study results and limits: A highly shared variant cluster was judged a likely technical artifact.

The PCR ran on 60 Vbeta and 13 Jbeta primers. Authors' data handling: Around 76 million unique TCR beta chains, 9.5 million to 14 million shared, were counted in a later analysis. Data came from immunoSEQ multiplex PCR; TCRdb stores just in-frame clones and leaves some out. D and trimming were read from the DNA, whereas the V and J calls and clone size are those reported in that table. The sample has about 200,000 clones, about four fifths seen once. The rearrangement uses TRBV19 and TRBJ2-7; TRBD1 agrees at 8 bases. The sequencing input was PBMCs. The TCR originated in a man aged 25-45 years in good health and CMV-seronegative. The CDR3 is CASSTAGGRGHYEQYF. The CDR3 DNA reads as TGTGCCAGTAGTACGGCCGGCGGCAGGGGGCACTACGAGCAGTACTTC. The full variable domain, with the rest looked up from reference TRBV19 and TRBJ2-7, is DGGITQSPKYLFRKEGQNVTLSCEQNLNHDAMYWYRQDPGQGLRLIYYSQIVNDFQKGDIAEGYSVSREKKESFPLTVTSAQKNPTAFYLCASSTAGGRGHYEQYFGPGTRLTVT.